These 8 T cell receptor beta chains were sequenced from one sample in a study of PD-L1 blockade in urothelial cancer (dated by TCRdb to about 2017). The library was prepared using the immunoSEQ multiplex PCR assay. This is the immuneACCESS table as TCRdb keeps it, with only in-frame sequences that have V and J called. A part of the clones is gone; compared with another copy, unresolved V genes explain less than half, and the rest is unexplained. In this sample the table shows about 29,000 clones, about 88% of which occur a single time. The ten top clones hold approximately 1.8% of the sample. This specimen consisted of PBMCs, obtained around atezolizumab (anti-PD-L1) treatment. Source of these receptors: a man between 50 and 59 years old with urothelial cancer.

The chain carries TRBV21-1 and TRBJ2-7; TRBD1 is the table's D call and was not checked against the DNA. TRBV21-1 is shown as a pseudogene. CDR3 length: 16 residues. The CDR3 DNA is TGTGCCAGCAGCAAAGGCGGGCAGGGGACCCCCTACGAGCAGTACTTC. Protein sequence: CASSKGGQGTPYEQYF.

Points on this clone: The same CDR3 is also encoded by other DNA sequences in this sample. The J gene is TRBJ1-2, the V gene TRBV30; D is undetermined. The germline V gene encodes CDR1 GTSNPN and CDR2 SVGIG (reference sequence). The CDR3 loop spans 13 amino acids. V was pared by 0 bases and J by 2 bases, with 7 bases between. The CDR3 reads CAWSVEANYGYTF. DNA of the CDR3: TGTGCCTGGAGTGTAGAGGCGAACTATGGCTACACCTTC. Full variable domain (rest looked up from reference TRBV30 and TRBJ1-2): SQTIHQWPATLVQPVGSPLSLECTVEGTSNPNLYWYRQAAGRGLQLLFYSVGIGQISSEVPQNLSASRPQDRQFILSSKKLLLSDSGFYLCAWSVEANYGYTFGSGTRLTVV.

Details on this clone: Germline and junction disagree at one end, which may indicate a read error. J is TRBJ2-5 and V is TRBV28, with D possibly being TRBD2 (5 bases). In germline, CDR1 is MDHEN, CDR2 SYDVKM. The CDR3 has 12 residues. This CDR3 reads CASSPPVGSTNF. The CDR3 DNA is TGTGCCAGCAGTCCCCCGGTAGGGAGCACTAACTTC.

The gene calls are TRBV10-1 and TRBJ2-5; 10 nucleotides align to TRBD1. After removal of 5 bases from V and 1 base from J, the junction contained 4 bases not matched to a gene. Germline values: CDR1 WNHNN, CDR2 SYGVQD (reference sequence). The CDR3 sequence is 15 residues long. This chain's CDR3 is CASSPGTGAQETQYF. DNA of the CDR3: TGCGCCAGCAGTCCCGGGACAGGGGCCCAAGAGACCCAGTACTTC.

The chain carries TRBV25-1 and TRBJ2-1; 9 nucleotides line up with TRBD1. Germline lookup yields CDR1 MGHDK and CDR2 SYGVNS. V lost 5 bases to trimming and J lost 5 bases; unmatched junction nucleotides: 10. The CDR3 runs 16 residues. The CDR3: CASSPVGGQGNNEQFF. CDR3 bases: TGTGCCAGCAGTCCGGTGGGGGGACAGGGCAACAATGAGCAGTTCTTC.

The gene calls are TRBV5-6 and TRBJ2-3; maybe TRBD1 (6 bases). Germline V gene data show CDR1 as SGHDT and CDR2 as YYEEEE. The length of the CDR3 is 11 residues. Deletions cut 4 bases from V and 10 bases from J, with 10 bases between. The CDR3 DNA reads as TGTGCCAGCAGCCGGGACAAGGCGCAGTATTTT. It translates to CASSRDKAQYF. Using reference TRBV5-6 and TRBJ2-3 for the parts outside the CDR3, the full variable domain is DAGVTQSPTHLIKTRGQQVTLRCSPKSGHDTVSWYQQALGQGPQFIFQYYEEEERQRGNFPDRFSGHQFPNYSSELNVNALLLGDSALYLCASSRDKAQYFGPGTRLTVL.

This clone has just one count. The rearrangement uses TRBV11-2 and TRBJ2-1; no firm D call. Germline CDR1 and CDR2: SGHAT and FQNNGV. Trimming pared 1 base from V and 0 bases from J, leaving 10 bases between. The CDR3 runs to 16 residues. CDR3 coding DNA: TGTGCCAGCAGCTTAGCTCGTTTGAGCTCCTACAATGAGCAGTTCTTC. This codes for CASSLARLSSYNEQFF. Looking up the rest from reference TRBV11-2 and TRBJ2-1 gives the full variable domain: EAGVAQSPRYKIIEKRQSVAFWCNPISGHATLYWYQQILGQGPKLLIQFQNNGVVDDSQLPKDRFSAERLKGVDSTLKIQPAKLEDSAVYLCASSLARLSSYNEQFFGPGTRLTVL.

V is TRBV25-1 and J is TRBJ1-2; 10 positions agree with TRBD1. The V and J ends lost 0 bases and 4 bases, in that order; junction bases with no gene match: 2. Looked up from germline, CDR1 is MGHDK and CDR2 is SYGVNS. This CDR3 has 15 amino acids. CDR3 in amino acids: CASSEYGTGAYGYTF. CDR3 sequence (DNA): TGTGCCAGCAGTGAATATGGGACAGGGGCCTATGGCTACACCTTC.